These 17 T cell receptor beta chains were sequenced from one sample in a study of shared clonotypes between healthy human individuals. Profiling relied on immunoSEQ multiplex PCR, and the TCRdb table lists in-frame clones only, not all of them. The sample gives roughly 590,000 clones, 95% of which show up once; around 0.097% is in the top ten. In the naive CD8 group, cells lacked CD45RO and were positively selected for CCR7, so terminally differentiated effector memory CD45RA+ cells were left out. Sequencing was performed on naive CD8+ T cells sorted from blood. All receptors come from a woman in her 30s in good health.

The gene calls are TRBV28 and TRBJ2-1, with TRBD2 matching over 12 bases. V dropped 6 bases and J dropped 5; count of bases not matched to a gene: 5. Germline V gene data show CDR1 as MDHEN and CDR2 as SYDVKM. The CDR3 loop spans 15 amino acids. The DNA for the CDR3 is TGTGCCAGCAGGGACGGACTAGCGGGGAACAATGAGCAGTTCTTC. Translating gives CASRDGLAGNNEQFF.

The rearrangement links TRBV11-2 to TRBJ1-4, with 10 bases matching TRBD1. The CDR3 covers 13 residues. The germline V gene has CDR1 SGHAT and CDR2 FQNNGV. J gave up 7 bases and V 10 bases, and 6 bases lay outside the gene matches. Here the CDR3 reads CAIRDRGGEKLFF. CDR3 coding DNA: TGTGCCATCCGGGACAGGGGCGGTGAAAAACTGTTTTTT.

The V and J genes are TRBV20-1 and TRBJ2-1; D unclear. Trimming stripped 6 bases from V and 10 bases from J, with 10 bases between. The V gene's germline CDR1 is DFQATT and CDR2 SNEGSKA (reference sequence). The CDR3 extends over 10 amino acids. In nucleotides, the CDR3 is TGCAGTGCGCAAATGGAAGAGCAGTTCTTC. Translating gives CSAQMEEQFF.

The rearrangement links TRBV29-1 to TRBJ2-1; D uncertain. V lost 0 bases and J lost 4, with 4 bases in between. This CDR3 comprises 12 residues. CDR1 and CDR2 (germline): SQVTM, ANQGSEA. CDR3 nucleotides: TGCAGCGTTGAAGAACAGTACAATGAGCAGTTCTTC. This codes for CSVEEQYNEQFF.

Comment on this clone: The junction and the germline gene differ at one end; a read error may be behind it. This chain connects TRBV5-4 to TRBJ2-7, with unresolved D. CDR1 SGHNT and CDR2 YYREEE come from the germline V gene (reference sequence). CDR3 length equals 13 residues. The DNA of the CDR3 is TGTGCCAGCAGCTTGGGCGGCTCCAACGAGCAGTACTTC. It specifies CASSLGGSNEQYF.

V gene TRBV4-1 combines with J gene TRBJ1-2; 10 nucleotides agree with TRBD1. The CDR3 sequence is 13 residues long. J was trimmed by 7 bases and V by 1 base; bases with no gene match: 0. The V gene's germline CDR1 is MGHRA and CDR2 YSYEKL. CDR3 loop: CASSQGTGGGYTF. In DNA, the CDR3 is TGCGCCAGCAGCCAAGGGACAGGGGGTGGCTACACCTTC.

The CDR3 nucleotides are TGTGCCAGCAGCTCGGTAGAGCTAGCGGACACAGATACGCAGTATTTT. Translated, it gives CASSSVELADTDTQYF. The chain carries TRBV5-4 and TRBJ2-3, with 7 bases lining up with TRBD2. This CDR3 has 16 residues. The junction had 9 bases not matched to a gene; V was cut back by 3 bases and J by 2 bases. Germline assignment: CDR1 SGHNT and CDR2 YYREEE (reference sequence).

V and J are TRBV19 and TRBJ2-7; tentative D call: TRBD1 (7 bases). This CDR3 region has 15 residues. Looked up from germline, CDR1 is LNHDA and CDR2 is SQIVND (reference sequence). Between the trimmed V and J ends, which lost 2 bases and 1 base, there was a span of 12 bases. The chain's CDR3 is CASSISAGGSYEQYF. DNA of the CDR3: TGTGCCAGTAGTATATCGGCAGGGGGGTCCTACGAGCAGTACTTC.

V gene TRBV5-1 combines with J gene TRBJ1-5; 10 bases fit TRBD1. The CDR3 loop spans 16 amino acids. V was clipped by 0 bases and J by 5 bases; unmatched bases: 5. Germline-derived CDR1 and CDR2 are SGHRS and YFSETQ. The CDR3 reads CASSLVPTGGDQPQHF. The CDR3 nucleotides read TGCGCCAGCAGCTTGGTTCCGACAGGGGGCGATCAGCCCCAGCATTTT. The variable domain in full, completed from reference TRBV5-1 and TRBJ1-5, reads KAGVTQTPRYLIKTRGQQVTLSCSPISGHRSVSWYQQTPGQGLQFLFEYFSETQRNKGNFPGRFSGRQFSNSRSEMNVSTLELGDSALYLCASSLVPTGGDQPQHFGDGTRLSIL.

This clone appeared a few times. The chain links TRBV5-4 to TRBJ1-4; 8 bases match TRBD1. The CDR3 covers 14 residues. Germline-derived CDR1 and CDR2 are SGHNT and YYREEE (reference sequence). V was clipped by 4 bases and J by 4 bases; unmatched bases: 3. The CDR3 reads CASSHGQGNEKLFF. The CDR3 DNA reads TGTGCCAGCAGCCATGGACAGGGTAATGAAAAACTGTTTTTT.

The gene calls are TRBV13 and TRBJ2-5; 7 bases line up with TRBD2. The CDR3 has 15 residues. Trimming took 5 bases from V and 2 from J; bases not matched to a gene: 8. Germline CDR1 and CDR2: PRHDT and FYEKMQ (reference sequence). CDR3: CASSPTRGGQETQYF. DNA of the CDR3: TGTGCCAGCAGCCCCACTCGCGGGGGACAAGAGACCCAGTACTTC.

The CDR3 DNA sequence: TGTGCCAGCAGTGCCGGGACTAGCGGGAGGGCCTCGTACAATGAGCAGTTCTTC. It specifies CASSAGTSGRASYNEQFF. The chain joins TRBV2 to TRBJ2-1; 16 bases agree with TRBD2. CDR1 and CDR2 (germline): SNHLY, FYNNEI. Trimming took 4 bases from V and 4 from J; bases not matched to a gene: 7. The CDR3 runs 18 residues.

CDR3 residues: CASSEREVTGELFF. CDR3 in DNA: TGTGCCAGTAGTGAGCGGGAGGTCACCGGGGAGCTGTTTTTT. V usage is TRBV19 and J usage is TRBJ2-2; TRBD2 aligns across 9 bases. The CDR3 sequence is 14 residues long. Trimming removed 5 bases from V and 4 bases from J; junction bases left unmatched: 2. CDR1 is LNHDA and CDR2 is SQIVND in the germline V gene (reference sequence).

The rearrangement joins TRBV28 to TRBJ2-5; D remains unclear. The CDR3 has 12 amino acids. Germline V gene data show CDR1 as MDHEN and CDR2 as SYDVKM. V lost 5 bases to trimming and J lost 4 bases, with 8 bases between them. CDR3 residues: CASSPPGETQYF. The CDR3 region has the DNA TGTGCCAGCAGTCCCCCGGGAGAGACCCAGTACTTC.

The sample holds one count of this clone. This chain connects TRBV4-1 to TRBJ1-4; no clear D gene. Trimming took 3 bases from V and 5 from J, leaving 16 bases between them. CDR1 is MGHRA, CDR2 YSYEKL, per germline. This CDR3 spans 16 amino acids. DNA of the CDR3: TGCGCCAGCAGCCATCAAGGGAGGGTGAAGAATGAAAAACTGTTTTTT. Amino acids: CASSHQGRVKNEKLFF.

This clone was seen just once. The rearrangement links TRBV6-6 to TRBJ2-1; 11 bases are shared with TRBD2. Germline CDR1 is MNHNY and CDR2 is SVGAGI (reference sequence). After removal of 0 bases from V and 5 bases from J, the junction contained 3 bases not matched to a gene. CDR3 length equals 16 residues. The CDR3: CASSYSTGLADNEQFF. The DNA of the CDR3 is TGTGCCAGCAGTTACTCGACGGGACTAGCGGACAATGAGCAGTTCTTC.

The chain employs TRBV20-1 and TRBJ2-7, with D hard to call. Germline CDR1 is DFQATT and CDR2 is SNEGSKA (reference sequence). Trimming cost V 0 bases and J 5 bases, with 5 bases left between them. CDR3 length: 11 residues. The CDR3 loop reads CSAREYHEQYF. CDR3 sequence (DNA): TGCAGTGCTAGAGAGTACCACGAGCAGTACTTC.